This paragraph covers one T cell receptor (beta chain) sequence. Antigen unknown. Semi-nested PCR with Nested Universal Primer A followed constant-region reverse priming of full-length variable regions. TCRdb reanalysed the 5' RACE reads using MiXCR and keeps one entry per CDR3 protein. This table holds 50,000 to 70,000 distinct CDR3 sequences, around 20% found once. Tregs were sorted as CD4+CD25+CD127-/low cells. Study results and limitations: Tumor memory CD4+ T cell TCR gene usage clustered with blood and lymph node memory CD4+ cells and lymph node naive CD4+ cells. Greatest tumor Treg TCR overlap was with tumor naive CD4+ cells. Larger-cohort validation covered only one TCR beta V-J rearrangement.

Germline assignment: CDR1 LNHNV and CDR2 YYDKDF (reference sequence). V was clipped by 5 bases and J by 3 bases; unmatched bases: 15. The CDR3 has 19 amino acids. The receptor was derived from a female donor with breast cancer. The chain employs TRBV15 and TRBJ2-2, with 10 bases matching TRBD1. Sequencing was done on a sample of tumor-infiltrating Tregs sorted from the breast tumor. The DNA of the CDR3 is TGTGCCACCAGCGTCCGGGACAGGGGTCGGTATGCGGACACCGGGGAGCTGTTTTTT. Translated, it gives CATSVRDRGRYADTGELFF.